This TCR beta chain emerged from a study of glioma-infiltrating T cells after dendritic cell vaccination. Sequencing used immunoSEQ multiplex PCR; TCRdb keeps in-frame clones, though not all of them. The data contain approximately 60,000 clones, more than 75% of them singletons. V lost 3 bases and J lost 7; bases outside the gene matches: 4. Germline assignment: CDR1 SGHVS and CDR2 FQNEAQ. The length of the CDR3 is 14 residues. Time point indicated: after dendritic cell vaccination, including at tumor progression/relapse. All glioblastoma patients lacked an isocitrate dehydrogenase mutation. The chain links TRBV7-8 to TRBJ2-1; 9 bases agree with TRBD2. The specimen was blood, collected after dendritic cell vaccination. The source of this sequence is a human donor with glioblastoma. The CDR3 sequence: CASSFSGRRNEQFF. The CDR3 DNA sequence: TGTGCCAGCAGCTTTAGCGGGAGAAGGAATGAGCAGTTCTTC.